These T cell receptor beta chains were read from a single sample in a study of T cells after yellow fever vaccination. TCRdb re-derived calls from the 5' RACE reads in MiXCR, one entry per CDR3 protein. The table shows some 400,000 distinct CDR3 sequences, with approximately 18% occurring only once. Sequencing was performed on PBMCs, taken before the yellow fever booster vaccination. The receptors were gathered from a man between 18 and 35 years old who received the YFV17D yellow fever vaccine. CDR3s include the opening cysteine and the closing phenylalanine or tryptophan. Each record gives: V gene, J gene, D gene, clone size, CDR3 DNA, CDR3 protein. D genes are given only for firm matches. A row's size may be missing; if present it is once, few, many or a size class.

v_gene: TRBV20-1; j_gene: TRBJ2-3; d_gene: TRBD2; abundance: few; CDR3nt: TGCAGTGCACAAACTAGCGGGAGCACAGATACGCAGTATTTT; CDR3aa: CSAQTSGSTDTQYF
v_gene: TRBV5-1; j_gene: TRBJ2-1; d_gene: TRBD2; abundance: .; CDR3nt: TGCGCCAGCAGCTTGGCGGTAGCGGGGGGAAATGAGCAGTTCTTC; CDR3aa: CASSLAVAGGNEQFF
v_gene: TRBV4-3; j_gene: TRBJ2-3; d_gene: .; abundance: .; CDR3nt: TGCGCCAGCAGCCAAGGAACAAGCTTCGCAGATACGCAGTATTTT; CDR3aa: CASSQGTSFADTQYF
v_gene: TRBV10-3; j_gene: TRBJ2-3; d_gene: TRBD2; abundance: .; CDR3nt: TGTGCCATCAGCGGAGGCCGCGGGGGGATCACAGATACGCAGTATTTT; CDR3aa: CAISGGRGGITDTQYF
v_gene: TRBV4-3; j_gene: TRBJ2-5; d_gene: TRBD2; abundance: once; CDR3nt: TGCGCCAGCAGCCAACTAACGGGACTAGTTGACACCCAGTACTTC; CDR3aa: CASSQLTGLVDTQYF
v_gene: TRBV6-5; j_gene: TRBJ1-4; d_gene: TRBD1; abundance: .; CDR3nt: TGTGCCAGCAGTGTGGGGACAGGTGGTCTTAATGAAAAACTGTTTTTT; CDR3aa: CASSVGTGGLNEKLFF
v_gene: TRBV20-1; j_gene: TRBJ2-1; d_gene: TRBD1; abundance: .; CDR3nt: TGCAGTGCTAGAAATCTCAAGACAGGGGGGAATTCTTTGAGTGAGCAGTTCTTC; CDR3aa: CSARNLKTGGNSLSEQFF
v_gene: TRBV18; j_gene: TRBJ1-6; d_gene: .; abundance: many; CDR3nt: TGTGCCAGCTCACCGGACAATAATTCACCCCTCCACTTT; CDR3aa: CASSPDNNSPLHF
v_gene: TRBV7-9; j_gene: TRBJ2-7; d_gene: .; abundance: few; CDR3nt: TGTGCCAGCAGCTTTGGTGGGTTTTACGAGCAGTACTTC; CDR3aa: CASSFGGFYEQYF
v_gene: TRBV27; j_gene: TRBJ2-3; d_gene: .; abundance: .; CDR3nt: TGTGCCAGCAGTTTATCGCCGTCGTTAGCAGATACGCAGTATTTT; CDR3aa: CASSLSPSLADTQYF
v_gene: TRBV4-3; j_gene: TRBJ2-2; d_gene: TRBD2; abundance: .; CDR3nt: TGCGCCAGCAGCCAAGATAAGCGGGGGGCCTGGAGTCACGGGGAGCTGTTTTTT; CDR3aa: CASSQDKRGAWSHGELFF
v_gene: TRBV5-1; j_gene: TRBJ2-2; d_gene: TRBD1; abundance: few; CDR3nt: TGCGCCAGCAGCTTGGACCCCGGGACAGGGCTCACCGGGGAGCTGTTTTTT; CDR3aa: CASSLDPGTGLTGELFF